This entry lists 10 T cell receptor beta chains sequenced from one sample in a study of shared clonotypes between healthy human individuals. Measured with immunoSEQ multiplex PCR; TCRdb has only the in-frame clones, and not every one. The repertoire holds about 1.9 million clones, around 93% seen once, with 1.5% to 2% in the top ten. Terminally differentiated effector memory CD45RA+ cells were excluded by CCR7 positive selection of CD45RO-negative cells. The sequencing input was naive CD8+ T cells from PBMCs. Source of these receptors: a man aged 18 to 30 in good health. Some clones in this sample may be carry-over from other donors' samples.

This clone was seen a single time. This chain joins TRBV19 and TRBJ2-7; D perhaps matches TRBD2 (6 bases). The CDR3 extends over 14 amino acids. V lost 3 bases and J 5 bases, leaving 14 bases between the germline ends. Germline CDR1 LNHDA, CDR2 SQIVND (reference sequence). The CDR3 coding sequence is TGTGCCAGTAGTATCGGGCTAGCGATCAACGAGCAGTACTTC. Its translation is CASSIGLAINEQYF.

J is TRBJ2-7 and V is TRBV27; 9 bases agree with TRBD1. From germline, CDR1 is MNHEY and CDR2 SMNVEV (reference sequence). V was pared by 5 bases and J by 3 bases, with 5 bases of the junction left unmatched. This CDR3 comprises 14 residues. Here the CDR3 reads CASSNRGPSYEQYF. The CDR3 bases are TGTGCCAGCAGTAACAGGGGGCCTAGCTACGAGCAGTACTTC.

This clone was picked up a small number of times. The same CDR3 also results from other DNA sequences found in this sample. The gene calls are TRBV13 and TRBJ1-5, with a tentative D call TRBD1 (6 bases). This CDR3 contains 14 residues. From germline, CDR1 is PRHDT and CDR2 FYEKMQ (reference sequence). Between the trimmed V and J ends, which lost 2 bases and 4 bases, there was a span of 9 bases. CDR3 amino acids: CASSLRGGNQPQHF. CDR3 coding DNA: TGTGCCAGCAGCTTACGAGGGGGTAATCAGCCCCAGCATTTT.

V and J are TRBV11-2 and TRBJ2-5; 8 bases are shared with TRBD1. Germline-derived CDR1 and CDR2 are SGHAT and FQNNGV. Trimming removed 7 bases from V and 5 bases from J; junction bases left unmatched: 12. This CDR3 is built from 15 residues. The CDR3 spells CASTRGPGGLETQYF. The CDR3 nucleotides read TGTGCCAGCACCCGAGGCCCAGGGGGCCTGGAGACCCAGTACTTC. The full variable domain, with the rest looked up from reference TRBV11-2 and TRBJ2-5, is EAGVAQSPRYKIIEKRQSVAFWCNPISGHATLYWYQQILGQGPKLLIQFQNNGVVDDSQLPKDRFSAERLKGVDSTLKIQPAKLEDSAVYLCASTRGPGGLETQYFGPGTRLLVL.

The J gene is TRBJ1-2, the V gene TRBV28, with D uncertain. CDR1 is MDHEN and CDR2 is SYDVKM in the germline V gene. The CDR3 length is 15 residues. Trimming took off 1 base at V and 8 bases at J, with 17 bases between the two ends. CDR3 loop: CASSLLPSATGGYTF. For the CDR3, the DNA is TGTGCCAGCAGTTTATTACCGAGCGCCACGGGGGGCTACACCTTC.

The chain employs TRBV5-1 and TRBJ2-2; D gene uncertain. V was trimmed by 5 bases and J by 6 bases, leaving 8 bases between them. This CDR3 is built from 12 residues. Germline CDR1 is SGHRS and CDR2 is YFSETQ. This CDR3 is CASRVQAGELFF. The CDR3 coding sequence is TGCGCCAGCAGGGTGCAGGCCGGGGAGCTGTTTTTT. The full variable domain, with the rest looked up from reference TRBV5-1 and TRBJ2-2, is KAGVTQTPRYLIKTRGQQVTLSCSPISGHRSVSWYQQTPGQGLQFLFEYFSETQRNKGNFPGRFSGRQFSNSRSEMNVSTLELGDSALYLCASRVQAGELFFGEGSRLTVL.

A note on this clone: Other DNA sequences in this sample translate to the same CDR3. The CDR3 protein is CASSLARLAGANEQFF. DNA of the CDR3: TGCGCCAGCAGCTTAGCTCGACTAGCGGGAGCCAATGAGCAGTTCTTC. The chain carries TRBV5-1 and TRBJ2-1; 12 bases are a match to TRBD2. Germline CDR1 is SGHRS and CDR2 is YFSETQ. Losses at the gene ends were 2 bases for V and 6 bases for J; bases not matched to a gene: 6. CDR3 size: 16 residues.

This sequence joins TRBV19 and TRBJ1-1; maybe TRBD1 (6 bases). Germline V gives CDR1 LNHDA, CDR2 SQIVND (reference sequence). V gave up 2 bases and J gave up 8 bases, with 15 bases separating them. The length of the CDR3 is 14 residues. CDR3 in amino acids: CASSIKVGATEAFF. The CDR3 DNA reads TGTGCCAGTAGTATAAAAGTGGGGGCCACGGAAGCTTTCTTT.

This chain joins TRBV9 and TRBJ2-1, with 7 bases fitting TRBD2. The germline V gene has CDR1 SGDLS and CDR2 YYNGEE. With 0 bases clipped from V and 5 bases from J, the junction kept 5 bases outside the gene matches. This CDR3 has 15 residues. CDR3 DNA sequence: TGTGCCAGCAGCGTAGCGGCTAGCGGAAACAATGAGCAGTTCTTC. Protein product: CASSVAASGNNEQFF.

The chain recombines TRBV4-1 with TRBJ1-5; no clear D. Germline CDR1 is MGHRA and CDR2 is YSYEKL. Between the trimmed V and J ends, which lost 4 bases and 4 bases, there was a span of 17 bases. The CDR3 is made up of 16 amino acids. Here the CDR3 DNA reads TGCGCCAGCAGCCCCTATGCCTCCAGAGATAATCAGCCCCAGCATTTT. This sequence encodes CASSPYASRDNQPQHF.